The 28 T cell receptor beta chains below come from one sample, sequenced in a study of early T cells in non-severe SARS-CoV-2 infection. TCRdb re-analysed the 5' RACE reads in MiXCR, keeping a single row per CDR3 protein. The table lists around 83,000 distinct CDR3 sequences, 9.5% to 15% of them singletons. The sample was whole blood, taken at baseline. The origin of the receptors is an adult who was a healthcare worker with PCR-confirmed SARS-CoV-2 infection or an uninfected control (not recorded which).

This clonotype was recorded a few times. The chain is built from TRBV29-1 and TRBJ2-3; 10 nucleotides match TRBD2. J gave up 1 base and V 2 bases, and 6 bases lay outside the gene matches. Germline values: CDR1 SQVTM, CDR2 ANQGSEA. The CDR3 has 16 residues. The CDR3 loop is CSVEPFLAGGTDTQYF. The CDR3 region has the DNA TGCAGCGTTGAACCCTTTCTAGCGGGGGGCACAGATACGCAGTATTTT.

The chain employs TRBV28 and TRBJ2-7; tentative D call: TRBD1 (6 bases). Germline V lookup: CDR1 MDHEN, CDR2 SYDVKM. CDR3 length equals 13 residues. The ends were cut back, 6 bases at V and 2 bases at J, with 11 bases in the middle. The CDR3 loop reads CASRGQFPYEQYF. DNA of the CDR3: TGTGCCAGCAGAGGACAGTTCCCCTACGAGCAGTACTTC.

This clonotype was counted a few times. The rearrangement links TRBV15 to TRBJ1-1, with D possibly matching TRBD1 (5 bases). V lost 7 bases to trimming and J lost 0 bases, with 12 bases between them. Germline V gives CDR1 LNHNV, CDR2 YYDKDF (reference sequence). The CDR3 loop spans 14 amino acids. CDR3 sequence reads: CATTRRGLNTEAFF. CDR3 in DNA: TGTGCCACCACCCGGAGGGGATTGAACACTGAAGCTTTCTTT.

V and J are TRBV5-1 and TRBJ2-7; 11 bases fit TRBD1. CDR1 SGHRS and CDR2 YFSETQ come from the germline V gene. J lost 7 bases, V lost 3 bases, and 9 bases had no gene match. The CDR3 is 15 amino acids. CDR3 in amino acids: CASSSNPGQGVEQYF. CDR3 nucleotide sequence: TGCGCCAGCAGCTCGAATCCGGGACAGGGGGTTGAGCAGTACTTC.

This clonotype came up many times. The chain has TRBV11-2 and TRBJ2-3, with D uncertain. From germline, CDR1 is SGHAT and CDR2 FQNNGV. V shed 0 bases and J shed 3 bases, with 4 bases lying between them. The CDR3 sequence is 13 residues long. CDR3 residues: CASSLDLTDTQYF. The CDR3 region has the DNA TGTGCCAGCAGCTTAGATCTTACAGATACGCAGTATTTT.

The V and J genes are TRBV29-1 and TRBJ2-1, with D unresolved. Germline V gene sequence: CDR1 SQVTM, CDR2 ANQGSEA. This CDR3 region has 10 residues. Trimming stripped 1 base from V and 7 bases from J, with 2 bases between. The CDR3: CSVEGNEQFF. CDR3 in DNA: TGCAGCGTTGAAGGGAATGAGCAGTTCTTC.

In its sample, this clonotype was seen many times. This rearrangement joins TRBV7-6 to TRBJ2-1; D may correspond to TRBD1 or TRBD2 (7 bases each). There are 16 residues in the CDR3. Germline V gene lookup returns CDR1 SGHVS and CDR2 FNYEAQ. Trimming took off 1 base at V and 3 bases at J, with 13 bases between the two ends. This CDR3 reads CASSLGGGGGYNEQFF. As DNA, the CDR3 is TGTGCCAGCAGCTTAGGGGGAGGGGGCGGCTACAATGAGCAGTTCTTC.

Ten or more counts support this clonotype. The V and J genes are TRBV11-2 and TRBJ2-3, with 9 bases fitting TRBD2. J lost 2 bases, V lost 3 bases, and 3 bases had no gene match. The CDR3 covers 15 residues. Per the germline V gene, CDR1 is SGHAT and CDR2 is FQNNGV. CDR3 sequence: CASSFLAGDTDTQYF. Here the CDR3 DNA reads TGTGCCAGCAGCTTTTTAGCGGGGGACACAGATACGCAGTATTTT.

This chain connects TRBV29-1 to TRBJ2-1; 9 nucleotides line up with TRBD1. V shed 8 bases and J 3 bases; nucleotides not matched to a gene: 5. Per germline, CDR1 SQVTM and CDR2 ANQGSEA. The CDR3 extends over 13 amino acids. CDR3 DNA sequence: TGCAGCTCCGGGGACAGGGTCTACAATGAGCAGTTCTTC. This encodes CSSGDRVYNEQFF.

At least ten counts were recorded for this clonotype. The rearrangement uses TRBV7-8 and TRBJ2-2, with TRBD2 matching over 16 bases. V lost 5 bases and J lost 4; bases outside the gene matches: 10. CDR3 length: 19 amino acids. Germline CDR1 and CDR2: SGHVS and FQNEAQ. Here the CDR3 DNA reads TGTGCCAGCAGCCTGACCGGGACTAGCGGGAGGGCGGTCACCGGGGAGCTGTTTTTT. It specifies CASSLTGTSGRAVTGELFF.

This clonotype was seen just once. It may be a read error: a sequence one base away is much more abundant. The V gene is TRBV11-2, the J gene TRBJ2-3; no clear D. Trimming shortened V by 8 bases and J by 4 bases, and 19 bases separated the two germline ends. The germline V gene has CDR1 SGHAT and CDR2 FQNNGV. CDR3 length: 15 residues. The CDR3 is CASRSAALAADTQYF. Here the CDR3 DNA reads TGTGCCAGCCGTTCAGCCGCCCTGGCGGCAGATACGCAGTATTTT.

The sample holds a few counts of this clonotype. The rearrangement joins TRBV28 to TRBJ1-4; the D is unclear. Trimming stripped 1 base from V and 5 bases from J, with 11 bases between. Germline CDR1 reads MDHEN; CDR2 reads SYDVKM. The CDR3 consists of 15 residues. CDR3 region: CASSLLTPGNEKLFF. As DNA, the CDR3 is TGTGCCAGCAGTTTATTAACTCCCGGGAATGAAAAACTGTTTTTT.

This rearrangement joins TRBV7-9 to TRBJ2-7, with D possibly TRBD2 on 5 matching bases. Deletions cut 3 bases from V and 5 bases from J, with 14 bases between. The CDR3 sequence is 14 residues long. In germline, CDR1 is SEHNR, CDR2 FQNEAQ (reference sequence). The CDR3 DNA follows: TGTGCCAGCAGCTTCGGCCCTGAGGGAGACGAGCAGTACTTC. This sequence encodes CASSFGPEGDEQYF.

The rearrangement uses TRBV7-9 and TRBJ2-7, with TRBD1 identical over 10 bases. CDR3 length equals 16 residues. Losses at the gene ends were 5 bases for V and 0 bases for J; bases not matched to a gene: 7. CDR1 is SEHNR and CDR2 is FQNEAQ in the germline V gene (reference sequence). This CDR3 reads CASSAADRGPSYEQYF. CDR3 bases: TGTGCCAGCAGCGCAGCTGACAGGGGGCCCTCCTACGAGCAGTACTTC.

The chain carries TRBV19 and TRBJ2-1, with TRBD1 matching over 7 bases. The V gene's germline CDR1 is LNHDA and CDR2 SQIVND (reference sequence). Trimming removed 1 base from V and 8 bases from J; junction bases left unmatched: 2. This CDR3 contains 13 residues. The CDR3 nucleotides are TGTGCCAGTAGTATAGGACAGGGCGATGAGCAGTTCTTC. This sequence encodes CASSIGQGDEQFF.

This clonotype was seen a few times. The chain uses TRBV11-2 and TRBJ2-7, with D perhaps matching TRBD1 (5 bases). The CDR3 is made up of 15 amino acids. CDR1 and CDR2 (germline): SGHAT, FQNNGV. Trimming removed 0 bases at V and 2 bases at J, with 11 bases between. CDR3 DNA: TGTGCCAGCAGCTTAGAGTACGGACAAGCCTACGAGCAGTACTTC. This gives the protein CASSLEYGQAYEQYF.

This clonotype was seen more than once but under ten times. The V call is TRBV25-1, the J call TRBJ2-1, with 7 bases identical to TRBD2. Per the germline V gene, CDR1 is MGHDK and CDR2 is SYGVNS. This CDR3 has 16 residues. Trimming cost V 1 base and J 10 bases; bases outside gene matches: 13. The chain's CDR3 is CASSELGGSYIQEQFF. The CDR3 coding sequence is TGTGCCAGCAGTGAATTAGGCGGGAGTTATATCCAGGAGCAGTTCTTC.

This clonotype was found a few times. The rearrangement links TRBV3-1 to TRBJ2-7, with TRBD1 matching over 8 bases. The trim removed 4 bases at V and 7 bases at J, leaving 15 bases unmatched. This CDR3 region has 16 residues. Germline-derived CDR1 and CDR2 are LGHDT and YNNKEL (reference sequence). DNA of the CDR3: TGTGCCAGCAGCCCGGACCGACAGGGGCAGTACGGGGAGCAGTACTTC. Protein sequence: CASSPDRQGQYGEQYF.

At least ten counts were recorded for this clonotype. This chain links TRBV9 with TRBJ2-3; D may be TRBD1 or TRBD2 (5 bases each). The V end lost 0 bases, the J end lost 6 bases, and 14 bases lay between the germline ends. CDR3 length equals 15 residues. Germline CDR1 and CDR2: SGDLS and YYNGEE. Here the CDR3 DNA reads TGTGCCAGCAGCGTAGGAGCGGAGAAGGGGGATACGCAGTATTTT. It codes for CASSVGAEKGDTQYF.

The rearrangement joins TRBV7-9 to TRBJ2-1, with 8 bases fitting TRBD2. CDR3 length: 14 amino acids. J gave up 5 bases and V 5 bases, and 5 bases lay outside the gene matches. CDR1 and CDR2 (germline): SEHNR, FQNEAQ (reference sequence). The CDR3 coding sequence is TGTGCCAGCAGCACGGGGGGGATCGACAATGAGCAGTTCTTC. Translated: CASSTGGIDNEQFF.

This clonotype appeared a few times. The CDR3 nucleotides read TGCGCCAGCAGTTCCCAAGGGGGGGACAGGGAGCTATGCTATGGCTACACCTTC. Translated, it gives CASSSQGGDRELCYGYTF. The genes are TRBV23-1 and TRBJ1-2; 9 positions match TRBD1. TRBV23-1 is annotated as an ORF whose role is uncertain. The CDR3 contains 18 residues. The J segment lost 4 bases and the V segment lost 5 bases, leaving 17 bases of the junction unmatched.

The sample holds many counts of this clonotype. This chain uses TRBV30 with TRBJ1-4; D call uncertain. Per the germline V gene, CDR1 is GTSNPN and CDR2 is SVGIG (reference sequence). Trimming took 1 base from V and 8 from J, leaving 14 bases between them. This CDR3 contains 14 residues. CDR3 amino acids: CAWSGERFREKLFF. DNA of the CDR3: TGTGCCTGGAGTGGAGAAAGGTTTAGGGAAAAACTGTTTTTT.

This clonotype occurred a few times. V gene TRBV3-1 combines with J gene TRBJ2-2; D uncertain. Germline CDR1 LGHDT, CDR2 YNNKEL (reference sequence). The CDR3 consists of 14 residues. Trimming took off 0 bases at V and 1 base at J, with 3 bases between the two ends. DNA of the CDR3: TGTGCCAGCAGCCAAGAGAGGAACACCGGGGAGCTGTTTTTT. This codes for CASSQERNTGELFF.

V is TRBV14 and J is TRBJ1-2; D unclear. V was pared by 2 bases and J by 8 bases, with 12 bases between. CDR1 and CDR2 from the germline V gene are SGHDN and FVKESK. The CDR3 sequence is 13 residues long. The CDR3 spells CASSQHSEYGYTF. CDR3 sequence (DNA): TGTGCCAGCAGCCAACACTCCGAGTACGGCTACACCTTC.

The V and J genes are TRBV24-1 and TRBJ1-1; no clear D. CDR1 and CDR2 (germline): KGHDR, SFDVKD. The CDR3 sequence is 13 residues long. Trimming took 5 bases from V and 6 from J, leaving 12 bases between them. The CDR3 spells CATSANSGAEAFF. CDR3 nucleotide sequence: TGTGCCACCAGTGCTAACAGCGGGGCTGAAGCTTTCTTT.

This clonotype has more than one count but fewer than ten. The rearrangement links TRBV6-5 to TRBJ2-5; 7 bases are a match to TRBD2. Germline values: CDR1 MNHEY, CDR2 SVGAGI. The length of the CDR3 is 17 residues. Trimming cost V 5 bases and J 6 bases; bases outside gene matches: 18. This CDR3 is CASSRPPFGGDLKTQYF. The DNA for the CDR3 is TGTGCCAGCAGTCGTCCCCCCTTTGGGGGGGATTTAAAGACCCAGTACTTC.

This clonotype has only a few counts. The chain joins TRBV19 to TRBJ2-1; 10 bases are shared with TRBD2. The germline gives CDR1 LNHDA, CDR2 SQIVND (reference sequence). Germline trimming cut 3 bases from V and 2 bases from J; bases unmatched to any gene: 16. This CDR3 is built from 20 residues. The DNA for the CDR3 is TGTGCCAGTAGTATCCAGGGGACTAGCGACTCCTTTGTCACCTACAATGAGCAGTTCTTC. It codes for CASSIQGTSDSFVTYNEQFF. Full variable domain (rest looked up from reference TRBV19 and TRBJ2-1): DGGITQSPKYLFRKEGQNVTLSCEQNLNHDAMYWYRQDPGQGLRLIYYSQIVNDFQKGDIAEGYSVSREKKESFPLTVTSAQKNPTAFYLCASSIQGTSDSFVTYNEQFFGPGTRLTVL.

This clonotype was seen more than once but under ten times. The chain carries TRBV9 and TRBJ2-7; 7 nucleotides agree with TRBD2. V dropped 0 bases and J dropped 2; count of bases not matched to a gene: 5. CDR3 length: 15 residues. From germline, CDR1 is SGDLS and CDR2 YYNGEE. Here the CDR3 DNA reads TGTGCCAGCAGCGTAGAACGGGGGGATACCTACGAGCAGTACTTC. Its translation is CASSVERGDTYEQYF.